This TCR beta chain stems from a study of cytomegalovirus exposure and HLA in healthy donors. As for the study in general: Earlier results showed roughly 120 million unique TCR beta sequences derived from approximately 180 million T cells.

Of note for this clone: The target antigen is unknown.

Germline V gene sequence: CDR1 KGHSH, CDR2 LQKENI. The CDR3 contains 14 residues. The V gene end was trimmed by 5 bases and the J gene end by 8 bases; junction bases not matched to a gene: 4. Study-level findings and limits: Apparent HLA restriction characterized most CMV-associated TCR beta chains in a later analysis. CMV serostatus was the only immune exposure information that was available.

The PCR made use of 60 Vbeta and 13 Jbeta primers. In the study's own analysis: An analysis that came later counted 80 million or so unique TCR beta chains, roughly 11 million shared. Sequencing used immunoSEQ multiplex PCR; TCRdb keeps in-frame clones, though not all of them. D and trimming were read from the DNA, whereas the V and J calls and clone size are those reported in that table. The sample has 120,000 to 150,000 clones; the top ten hold approximately 2.5%. This receptor was obtained from a man between 35 and 55 years old in good health and CMV-seronegative. The material sequenced was PBMCs. J is TRBJ1-6 and V is TRBV18, with 9 positions matching TRBD1. The CDR3 loop reads CASSLQGADSPLHF. CDR3 coding DNA: TGTGCCAGCTCATTACAGGGGGCGGATTCACCCCTCCACTTT.